The entry below gives a single T cell receptor (beta chain) sequence along with its context. Its antigen is currently unknown. Amplification used 60 Vbeta primers and 13 Jbeta primers. Method: immunoSEQ multiplex PCR; TCRdb's copy keeps in-frame clones and lacks some. Of 150,000 to 200,000 clones listed, roughly 87% were seen once; the top ten hold approximately 1.4%. This entry is derived from a study of cytomegalovirus exposure and HLA in healthy donors. Notes on the study in general: Sequences of the TCR beta chain were said to predict the HLA-A and HLA-B alleles of most subjects accurately.

V was cut by 0 bases and J by 0 bases, with 9 bases left in between. From germline, CDR1 is SGHRS and CDR2 YFSETQ. This CDR3 has 16 residues. The rearrangement links TRBV5-1 to TRBJ1-4, with D unresolved. This TCR derives from a girl aged 5-17 years in good health and CMV-seropositive. The specimen sequenced was PBMCs. This chain's CDR3 is CASSLVEGSTNEKLFF. The DNA of the CDR3 is TGCGCCAGCAGCTTGGTTGAGGGATCAACTAATGAAAAACTGTTTTTT.